This TCR beta chain was captured in a study of blood T cell repertoires in COVID-19. CDR3 length equals 16 residues. Germline CDR1 is PRHDT and CDR2 is FYEKMQ (reference sequence). Trimming took 0 bases from V and 2 from J; bases not matched to a gene: 4. Original processing notes: Nucleated cell number was recorded as an estimate derived from reference gene primer amplification. TCRdb's table, derived via immunoSEQ multiplex PCR, lists solely in-frame clones and lacks some. V, J and clone size are taken as reported in that table, and D and trimming were inferred from the DNA itself. The sample comprises 130,000 to 150,000 clones, around four fifths of which are singletons, and around 6.2% rests with the top ten.

The sequencing input was PBMCs or T cells enriched from blood (not recorded which). The clonotype originates from a woman aged 40 to 55 who had recovered from COVID-19. This rearrangement joins TRBV13 to TRBJ2-5, with 9 bases aligning to TRBD2. The CDR3 nucleotides read TGTGCCAGCAGCTTAGGCCTAGCGGGAAAGCAAGAGACCCAGTACTTC. This encodes CASSLGLAGKQETQYF.